This T cell receptor (beta chain) stems from a study of blood T cell repertoires in COVID-19. Background on the study: There were acute and convalescent COVID-19 samples, and they came from the United States, Italy and Spain. T cells, B-cell-depleted T cells, or PBMCs supplied cDNA or gDNA.

Germline loops: CDR1 SGHTS, CDR2 YDEGEE. J lost 4 bases, V lost 1 base, and 6 bases had no gene match. This CDR3 spans 15 amino acids. In the source study's methods: Amplification of reference gene primers provided the estimated nucleated cell counts. Sequencing used immunoSEQ multiplex PCR; TCRdb keeps in-frame clones, though not all of them. V and J calls and clone size come straight from that table; D and trimming were deduced from the DNA. The sample lists roughly 150,000 clones; 65% to 80% were seen once. Input material: peripheral blood. The receptor was isolated from a man aged 55 to 70 with acute or convalescent COVID-19. The chain joins TRBV5-8 to TRBJ2-5, with 8 nucleotides matching TRBD2. In nucleotides, the CDR3 is TGTGCCAGCAGCTTGAGGTCAGCGGGGGTAGAGACCCAGTACTTC. Its protein product is CASSLRSAGVETQYF.